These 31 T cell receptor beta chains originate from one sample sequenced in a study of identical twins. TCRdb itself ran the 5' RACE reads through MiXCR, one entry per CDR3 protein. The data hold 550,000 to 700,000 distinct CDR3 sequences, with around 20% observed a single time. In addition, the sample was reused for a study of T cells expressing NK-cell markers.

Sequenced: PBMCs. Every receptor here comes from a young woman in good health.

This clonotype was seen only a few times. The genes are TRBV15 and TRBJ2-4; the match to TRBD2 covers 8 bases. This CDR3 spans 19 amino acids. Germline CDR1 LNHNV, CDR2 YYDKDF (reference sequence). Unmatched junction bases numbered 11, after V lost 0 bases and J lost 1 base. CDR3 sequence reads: CATSRDRAGGNGAKNIQYF. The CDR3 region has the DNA TGTGCCACCAGCAGAGATCGGGCGGGGGGCAATGGGGCCAAAAACATTCAGTACTTC.

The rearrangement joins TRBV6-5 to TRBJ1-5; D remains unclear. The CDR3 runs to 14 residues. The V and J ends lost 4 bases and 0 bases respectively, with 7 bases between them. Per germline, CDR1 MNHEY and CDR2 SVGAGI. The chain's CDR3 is CASSSGHSNQPQHF. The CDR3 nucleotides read TGTGCCAGCAGTTCCGGGCATAGCAATCAGCCCCAGCATTTT.

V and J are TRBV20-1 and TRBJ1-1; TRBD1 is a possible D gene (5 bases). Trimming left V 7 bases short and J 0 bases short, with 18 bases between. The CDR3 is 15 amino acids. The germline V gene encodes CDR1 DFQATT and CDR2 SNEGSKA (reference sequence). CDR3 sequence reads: CSGPTGVGMNTEAFF. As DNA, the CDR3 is TGCAGTGGCCCCACAGGCGTTGGTATGAACACTGAAGCTTTCTTT.

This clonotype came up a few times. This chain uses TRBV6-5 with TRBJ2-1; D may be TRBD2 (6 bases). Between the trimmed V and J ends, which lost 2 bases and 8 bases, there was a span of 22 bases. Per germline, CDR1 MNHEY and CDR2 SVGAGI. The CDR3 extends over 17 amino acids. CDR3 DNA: TGTGCCAGCAGTTACGCCCATCCCGCGGGAAGGGGCGATGAGCAGTTCTTC. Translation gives CASSYAHPAGRGDEQFF.

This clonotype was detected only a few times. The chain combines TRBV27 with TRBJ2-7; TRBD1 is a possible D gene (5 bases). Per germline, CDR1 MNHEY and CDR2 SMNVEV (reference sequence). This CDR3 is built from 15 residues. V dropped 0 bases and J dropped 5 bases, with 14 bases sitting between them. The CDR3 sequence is CASSLSDPGYNEQYF. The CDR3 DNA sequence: TGTGCCAGCAGTTTATCCGATCCAGGGTATAACGAGCAGTACTTC.

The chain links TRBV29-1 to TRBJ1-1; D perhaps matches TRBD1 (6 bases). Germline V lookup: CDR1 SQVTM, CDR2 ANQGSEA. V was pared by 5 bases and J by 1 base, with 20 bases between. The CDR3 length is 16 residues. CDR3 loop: CSVWVYSRGRNTEAFF. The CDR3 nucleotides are TGCAGCGTTTGGGTATATTCCAGGGGAAGGAACACTGAAGCTTTCTTT.

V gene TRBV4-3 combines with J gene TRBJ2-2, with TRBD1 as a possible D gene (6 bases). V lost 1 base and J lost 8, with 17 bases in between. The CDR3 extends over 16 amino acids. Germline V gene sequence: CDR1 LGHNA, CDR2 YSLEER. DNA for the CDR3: TGCGCCAGCAGCCAAGTCGGGACAATAGCTCCGGGGGAGCTGTTTTTT. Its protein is CASSQVGTIAPGELFF.

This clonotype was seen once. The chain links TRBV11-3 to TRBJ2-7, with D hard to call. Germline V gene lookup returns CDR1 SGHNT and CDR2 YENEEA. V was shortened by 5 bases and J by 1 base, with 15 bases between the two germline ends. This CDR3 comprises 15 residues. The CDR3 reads CASSLIGVGSYEQYF. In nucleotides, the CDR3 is TGTGCCAGCAGCCTTATTGGGGTGGGGTCCTACGAGCAGTACTTC.

The CDR3 DNA reads as TGTGCCACCAGCAGAGATACCGGACTAGCGTCAAATGAGCAGTTCTTC. This encodes CATSRDTGLASNEQFF. V gene TRBV15 combines with J gene TRBJ2-1; 9 bases fit TRBD2. The junction had 7 bases not matched to a gene; V was cut back by 0 bases and J by 7 bases. This CDR3 is 16 amino acids long. Per germline, CDR1 LNHNV and CDR2 YYDKDF (reference sequence).

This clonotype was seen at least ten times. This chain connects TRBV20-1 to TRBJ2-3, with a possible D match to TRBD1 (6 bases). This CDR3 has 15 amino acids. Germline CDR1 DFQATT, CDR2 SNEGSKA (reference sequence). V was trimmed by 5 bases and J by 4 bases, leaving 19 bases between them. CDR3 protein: CSAYGQPQGPDTQYF. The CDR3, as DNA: TGCAGTGCTTACGGACAGCCCCAAGGACCAGATACGCAGTATTTT.

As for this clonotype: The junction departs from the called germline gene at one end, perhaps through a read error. In DNA form, the CDR3 reads TGTGCCAGCAGGTTAGGGCTAGCGCAGCAGTTCTTC. This gives the protein CASRLGLAQQFF. V is TRBV12-3 or TRBV12-4 and J is TRBJ2-1, with D possibly matching TRBD2 (6 bases). The CDR3 has 12 amino acids.

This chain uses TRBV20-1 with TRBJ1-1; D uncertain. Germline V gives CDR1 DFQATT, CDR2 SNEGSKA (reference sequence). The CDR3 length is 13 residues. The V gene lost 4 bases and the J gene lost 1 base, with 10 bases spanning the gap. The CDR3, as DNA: TGCAGTGCTACAACGACCGAGAACACTGAAGCTTTCTTT. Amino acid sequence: CSATTTENTEAFF.

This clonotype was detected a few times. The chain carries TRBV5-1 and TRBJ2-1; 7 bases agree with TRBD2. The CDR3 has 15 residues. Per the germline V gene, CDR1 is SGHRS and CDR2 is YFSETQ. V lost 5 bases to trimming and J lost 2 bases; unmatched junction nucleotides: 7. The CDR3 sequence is CASRMGRAAYNEQFF. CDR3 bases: TGCGCCAGCAGAATGGGGAGGGCCGCCTACAATGAGCAGTTCTTC.

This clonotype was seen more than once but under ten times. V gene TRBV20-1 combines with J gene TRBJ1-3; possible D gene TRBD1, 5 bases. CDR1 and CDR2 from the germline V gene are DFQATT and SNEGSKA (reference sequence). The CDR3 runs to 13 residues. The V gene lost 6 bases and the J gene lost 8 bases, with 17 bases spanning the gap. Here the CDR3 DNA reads TGCAGTGCCCGGGAGGGGTATCGGGACACCATATATTTT. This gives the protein CSAREGYRDTIYF.

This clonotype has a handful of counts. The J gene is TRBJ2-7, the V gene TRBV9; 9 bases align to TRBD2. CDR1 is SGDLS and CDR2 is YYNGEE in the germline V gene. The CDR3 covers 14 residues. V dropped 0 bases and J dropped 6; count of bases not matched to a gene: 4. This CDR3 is CASSVEGTSFEQYF. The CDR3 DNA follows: TGTGCCAGCAGCGTAGAGGGGACTAGCTTCGAGCAGTACTTC.

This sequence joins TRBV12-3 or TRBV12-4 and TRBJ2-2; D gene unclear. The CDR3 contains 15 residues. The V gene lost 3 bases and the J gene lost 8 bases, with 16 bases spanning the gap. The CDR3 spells CASSLLGSASGELFF. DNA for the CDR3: TGTGCCAGCAGTTTGTTGGGGTCTGCGTCGGGGGAGCTGTTTTTT.

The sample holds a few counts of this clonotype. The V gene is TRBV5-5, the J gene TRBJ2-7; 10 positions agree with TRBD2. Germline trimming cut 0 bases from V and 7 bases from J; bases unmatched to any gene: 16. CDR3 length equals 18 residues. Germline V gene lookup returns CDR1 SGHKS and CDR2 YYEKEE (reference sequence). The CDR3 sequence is CASSLEGLAKVGVWEQYF. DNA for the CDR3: TGTGCCAGCAGCTTGGAGGGACTAGCGAAAGTGGGAGTCTGGGAGCAGTACTTC.

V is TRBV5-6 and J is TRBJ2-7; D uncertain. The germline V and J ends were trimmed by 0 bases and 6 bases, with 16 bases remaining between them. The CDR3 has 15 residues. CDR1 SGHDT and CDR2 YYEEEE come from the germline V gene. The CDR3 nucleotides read TGTGCCAGCAGCTTGGGTCCTAACCCACCCCTCGAGCAGTACTTC. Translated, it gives CASSLGPNPPLEQYF.

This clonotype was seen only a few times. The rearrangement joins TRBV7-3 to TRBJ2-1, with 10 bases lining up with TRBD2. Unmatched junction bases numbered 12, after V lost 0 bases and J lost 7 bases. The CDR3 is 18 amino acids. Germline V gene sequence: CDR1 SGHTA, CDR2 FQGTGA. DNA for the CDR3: TGTGCCAGCAGCTTAACGTTGCTAGCGGGGGCCCCTGGGAATGAGCAGTTCTTC. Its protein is CASSLTLLAGAPGNEQFF.

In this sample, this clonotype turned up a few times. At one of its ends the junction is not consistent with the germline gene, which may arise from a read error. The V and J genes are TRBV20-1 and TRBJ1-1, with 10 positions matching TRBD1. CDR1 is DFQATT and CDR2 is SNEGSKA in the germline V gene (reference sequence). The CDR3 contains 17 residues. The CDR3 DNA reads TGCAGTGCCAGAGGGTTTGGGACAGGGGTGATGAACACTGAAGCTTTCTTT. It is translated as CSARGFGTGVMNTEAFF.

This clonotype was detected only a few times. CDR3 nucleotide sequence: TGTGCCAGCAGTAGGACAAACGGGGAACAGCCCCAGCATTTT. It encodes CASSRTNGEQPQHF. The chain uses TRBV12-3 or TRBV12-4 and TRBJ1-5, with a possible D match to TRBD1 (5 bases). CDR3 length: 14 amino acids. V was pared by 5 bases and J by 7 bases, with 15 bases between.

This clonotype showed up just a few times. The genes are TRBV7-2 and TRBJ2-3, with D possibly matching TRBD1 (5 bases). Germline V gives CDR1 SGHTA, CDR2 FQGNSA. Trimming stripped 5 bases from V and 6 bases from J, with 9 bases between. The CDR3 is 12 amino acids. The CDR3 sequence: CASSTGADTQYF. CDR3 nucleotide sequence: TGTGCCAGCAGCACTGGGGCGGATACGCAGTATTTT.

CDR3 sequence: CASSAWDGNQETQYF. CDR3 sequence (DNA): TGTGCCAGCAGCGCCTGGGACGGGAACCAAGAGACCCAGTACTTC. The rearrangement joins TRBV9 to TRBJ2-5; D is tentatively TRBD1 or TRBD2 (5 bases each). The V end lost 3 bases, the J end lost 0 bases, and 12 bases lay between the germline ends. There are 15 residues in the CDR3. Germline lookup yields CDR1 SGDLS and CDR2 YYNGEE.

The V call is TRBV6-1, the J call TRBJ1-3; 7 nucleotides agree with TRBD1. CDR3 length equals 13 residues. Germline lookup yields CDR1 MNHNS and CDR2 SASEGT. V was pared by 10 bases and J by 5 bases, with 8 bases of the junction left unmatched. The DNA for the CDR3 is TGTGCCACCCAAGGACAGGCCAGAAACACCATATATTTT. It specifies CATQGQARNTIYF.

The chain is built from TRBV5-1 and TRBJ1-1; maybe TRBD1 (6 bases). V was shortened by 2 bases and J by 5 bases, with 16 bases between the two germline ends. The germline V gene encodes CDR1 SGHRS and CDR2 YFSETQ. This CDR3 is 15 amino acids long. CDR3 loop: CASSFGTPRGTEAFF. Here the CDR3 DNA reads TGCGCCAGCAGCTTCGGGACCCCGAGGGGGACTGAAGCTTTCTTT.

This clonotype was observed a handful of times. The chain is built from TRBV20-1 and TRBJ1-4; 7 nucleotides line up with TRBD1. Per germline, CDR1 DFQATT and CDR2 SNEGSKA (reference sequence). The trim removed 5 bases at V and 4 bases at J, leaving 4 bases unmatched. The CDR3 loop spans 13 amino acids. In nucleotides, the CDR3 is TGCAGTGCTCCGACAGGGATTAATGAAAAACTGTTTTTT. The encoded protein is CSAPTGINEKLFF.

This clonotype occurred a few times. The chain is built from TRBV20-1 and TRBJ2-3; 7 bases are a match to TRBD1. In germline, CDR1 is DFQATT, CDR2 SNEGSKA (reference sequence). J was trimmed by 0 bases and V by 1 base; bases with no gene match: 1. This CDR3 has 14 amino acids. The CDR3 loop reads CSARGGQSTDTQYF. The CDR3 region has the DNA TGCAGTGCTAGAGGGGGACAGAGCACAGATACGCAGTATTTT.

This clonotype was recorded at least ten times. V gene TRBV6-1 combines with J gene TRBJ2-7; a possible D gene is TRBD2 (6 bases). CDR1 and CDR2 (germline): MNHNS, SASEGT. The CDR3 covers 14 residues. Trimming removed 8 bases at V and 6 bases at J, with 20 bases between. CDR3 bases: TGTGCCAGCTCCTTCGAAGCCTGGGGAGGCGAGCAGTACTTC. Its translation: CASSFEAWGGEQYF.

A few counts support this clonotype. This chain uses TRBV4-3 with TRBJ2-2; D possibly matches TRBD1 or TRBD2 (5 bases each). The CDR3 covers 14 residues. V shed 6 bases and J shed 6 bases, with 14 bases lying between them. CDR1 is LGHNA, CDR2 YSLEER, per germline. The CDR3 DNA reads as TGCGCCAGCAGGCTTCTTCTGGGGGCCGGGGAGCTGTTTTTT. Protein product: CASRLLLGAGELFF.

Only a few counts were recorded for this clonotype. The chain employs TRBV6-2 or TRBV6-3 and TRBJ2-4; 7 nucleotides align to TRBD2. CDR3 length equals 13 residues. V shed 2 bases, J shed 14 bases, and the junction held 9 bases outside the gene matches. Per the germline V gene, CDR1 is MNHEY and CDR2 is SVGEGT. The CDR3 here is CASSYRSGGMKYF. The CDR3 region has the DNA TGTGCCAGCAGTTACCGATCCGGGGGGATGAAGTACTTC.

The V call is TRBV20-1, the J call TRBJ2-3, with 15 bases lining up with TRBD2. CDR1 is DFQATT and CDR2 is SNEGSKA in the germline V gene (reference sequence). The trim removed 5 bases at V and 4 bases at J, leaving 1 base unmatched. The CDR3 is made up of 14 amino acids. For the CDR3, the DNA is TGCAGTGCTGGACTAGCGGGAGGGCCAGATACGCAGTATTTT. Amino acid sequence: CSAGLAGGPDTQYF.